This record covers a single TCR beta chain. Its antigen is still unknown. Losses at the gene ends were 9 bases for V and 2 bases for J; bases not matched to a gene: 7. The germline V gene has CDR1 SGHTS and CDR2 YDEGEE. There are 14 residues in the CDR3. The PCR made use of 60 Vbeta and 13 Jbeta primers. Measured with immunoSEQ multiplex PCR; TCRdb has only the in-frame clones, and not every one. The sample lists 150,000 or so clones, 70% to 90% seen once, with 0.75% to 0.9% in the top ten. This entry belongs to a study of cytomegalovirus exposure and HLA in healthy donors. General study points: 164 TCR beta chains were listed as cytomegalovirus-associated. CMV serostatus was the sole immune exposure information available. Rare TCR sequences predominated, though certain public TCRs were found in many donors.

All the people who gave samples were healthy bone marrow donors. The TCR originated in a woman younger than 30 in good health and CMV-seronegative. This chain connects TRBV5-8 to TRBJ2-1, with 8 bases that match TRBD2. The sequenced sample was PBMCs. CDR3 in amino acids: CATGRGAAYNEQFF. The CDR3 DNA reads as TGTGCCACGGGGCGGGGGGCGGCCTACAATGAGCAGTTCTTC.